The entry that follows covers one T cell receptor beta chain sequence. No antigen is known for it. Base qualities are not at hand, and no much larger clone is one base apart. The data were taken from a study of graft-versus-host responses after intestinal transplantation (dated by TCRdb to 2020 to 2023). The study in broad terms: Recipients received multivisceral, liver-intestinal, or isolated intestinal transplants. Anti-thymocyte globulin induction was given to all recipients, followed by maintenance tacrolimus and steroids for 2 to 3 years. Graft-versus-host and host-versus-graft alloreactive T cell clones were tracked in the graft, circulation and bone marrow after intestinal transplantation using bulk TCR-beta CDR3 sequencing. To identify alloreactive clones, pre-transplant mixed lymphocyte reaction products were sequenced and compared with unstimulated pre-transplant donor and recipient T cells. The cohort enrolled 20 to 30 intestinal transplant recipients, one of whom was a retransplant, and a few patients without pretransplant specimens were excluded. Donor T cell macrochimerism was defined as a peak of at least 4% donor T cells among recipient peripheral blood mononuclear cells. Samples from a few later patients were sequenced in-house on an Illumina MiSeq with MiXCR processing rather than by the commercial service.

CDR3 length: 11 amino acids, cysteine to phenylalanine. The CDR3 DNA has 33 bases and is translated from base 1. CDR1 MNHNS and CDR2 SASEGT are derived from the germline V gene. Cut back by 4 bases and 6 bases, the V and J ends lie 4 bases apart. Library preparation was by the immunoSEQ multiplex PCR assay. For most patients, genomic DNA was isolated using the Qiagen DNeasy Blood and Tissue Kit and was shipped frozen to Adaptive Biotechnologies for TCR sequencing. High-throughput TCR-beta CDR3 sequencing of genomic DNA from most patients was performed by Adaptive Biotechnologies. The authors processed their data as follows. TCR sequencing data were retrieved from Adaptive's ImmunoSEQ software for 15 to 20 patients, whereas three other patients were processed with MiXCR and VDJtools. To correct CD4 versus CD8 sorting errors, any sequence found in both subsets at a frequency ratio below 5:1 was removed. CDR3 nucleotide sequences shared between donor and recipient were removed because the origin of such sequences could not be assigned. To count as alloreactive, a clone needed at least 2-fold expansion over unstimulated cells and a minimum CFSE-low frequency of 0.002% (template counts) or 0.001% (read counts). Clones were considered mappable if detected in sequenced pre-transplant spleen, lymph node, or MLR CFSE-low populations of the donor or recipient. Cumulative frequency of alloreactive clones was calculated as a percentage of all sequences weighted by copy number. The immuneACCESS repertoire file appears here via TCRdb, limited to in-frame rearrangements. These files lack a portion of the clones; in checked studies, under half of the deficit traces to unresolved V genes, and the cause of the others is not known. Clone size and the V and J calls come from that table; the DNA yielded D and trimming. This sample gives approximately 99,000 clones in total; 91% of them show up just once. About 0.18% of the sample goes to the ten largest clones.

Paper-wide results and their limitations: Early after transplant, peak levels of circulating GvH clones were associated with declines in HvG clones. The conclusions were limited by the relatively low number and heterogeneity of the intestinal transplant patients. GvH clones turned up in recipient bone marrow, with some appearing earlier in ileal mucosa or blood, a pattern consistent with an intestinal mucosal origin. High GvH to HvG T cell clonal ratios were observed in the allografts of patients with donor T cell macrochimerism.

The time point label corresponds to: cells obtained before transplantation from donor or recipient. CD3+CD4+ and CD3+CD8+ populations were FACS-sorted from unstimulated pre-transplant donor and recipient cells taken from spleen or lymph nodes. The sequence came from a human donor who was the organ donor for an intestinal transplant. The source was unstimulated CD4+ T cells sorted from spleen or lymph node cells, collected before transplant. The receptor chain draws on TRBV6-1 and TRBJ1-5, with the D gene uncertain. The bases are TGTGCCAGCAGTGGAGGTCAGCCCCAGCATTTT. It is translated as CASSGGQPQHF.